Included here is one TCR beta chain sequence, with context. Antigen specificity is unknown. The sample is drawn from a study of T cell responses to AZD1222 COVID-19 vaccine. Regarding the study as a whole: Once two AZD1222 doses were given, Spike-specific TCR breadth and depth went up. Just 5 or 6 AZD1222 recipients tested seropositive at baseline.

The ends lost 6 bases at V and 0 bases at J; junction bases unmatched: 8. The CDR3 loop spans 18 amino acids. Germline lookup yields CDR1 MNHEY and CDR2 SVGEGT. Assay used: immunoSEQ multiplex PCR; TCRdb lists only in-frame clones, some missing. The sample shows some 75,000 clones, about 88% of them seen only once. The clonotype comes from an adult in good health. This sample comprised peripheral blood, obtained on day 0 of AZD1222 vaccination. The chain carries TRBV6-2 or TRBV6-3 and TRBJ2-1; TRBD2 agrees at 13 bases. The CDR3 nucleotides are TGTGCCAGCAGCCACGGGACTAGCGGGGCTAGCTCCTACAATGAGCAGTTCTTC. Translated: CASSHGTSGASSYNEQFF.